The present T cell receptor beta chain was sequenced within a study of tumor and adjacent non-tumor tissue in lung cancer. The overall study: Samples averaged about 4.2 million productive TCRbeta reads each. Broader study findings: TCR diversity was significantly greater in tumor than normal lung tissue.

This CDR3 has 15 residues. Trimming pared 3 bases from V and 2 bases from J, leaving 14 bases between. Germline CDR1 is KGHSH and CDR2 is LQKENI. The template was RNA from unsorted bulk tissue. Distant lung tissue was collected more than 3 cm away from the tumor edge. Between August and November 2014, newly diagnosed, chemotherapy-naive lung cancer patients underwent thoracic surgery in China. A modified ARM-PCR protocol with three rounds of nested PCR amplified TCRbeta. TCRdb itself ran the multiplex PCR reads through MiXCR, one entry per CDR3 protein. There are around 50,000 distinct CDR3 sequences in the sample; roughly two thirds occur only once, and approximately 30% lies in the top ten. For this clonotype: The antigen remains unidentified. A clone one base away is much larger, so this may be a read error. Because it lacks the conserved phenylalanine or tryptophan at the end, this CDR3 is likely a read error.

The chain uses TRBV18 and TRBJ2-7; D perhaps matches TRBD2 (5 bases). The sequence was obtained from a woman aged 70-85 years with non-small cell lung cancer. Sequencing was carried out using distant non-tumor lung tissue. CDR3 protein: CASSPQSGLTYEQYS. The CDR3 region has the DNA TGTGCCAGCTCACCCCAAAGCGGATTAACCTACGAGCAGTACTCC.